Sequencing of this TCR beta chain was carried out in a study of a mutant IDH1 vaccine in newly diagnosed glioma. Study background: Prior therapy was radiotherapy, temozolomide, or both; most received both.

The assay was immunoSEQ multiplex PCR, and TCRdb's table has in-frame clones only and misses some. Found here are about 65,000 clones, about 88% of them singletons; the top ten hold over 4%. The length of the CDR3 is 14 residues. Germline CDR1 reads LNHDA; CDR2 reads SQIVND (reference sequence). V lost 3 bases and J lost 3, with 11 bases in between. Time point noted: week 23, last vaccination. What each vaccine dose contained was 300 ug of mutant IDH1 20-mer peptide, accompanied by topical imiquimod. Regarding this clone: The antigen is unknown.

This chain connects TRBV19 to TRBJ1-1, with D possibly being TRBD1 (5 bases). Sequencing used PBMCs, obtained from a glioma patient whose treatment included an IDH1 peptide vaccine. This clonotype was obtained from a man aged 30-40 years with glioma. Here the CDR3 DNA reads TGTGCCAGTAGTATTGGTGGGGCGGACACTGAAGCTTTCTTT. It yields the protein CASSIGGADTEAFF.